This T cell receptor (beta chain) was profiled in a study of blood T cell repertoires in COVID-19. Study at large: Material from acute and convalescent COVID-19 was sourced from the United States, Italy and Spain.

Authors' processing steps: It was from reference gene primer amplification that nucleated cell counts were estimated. Clones were sequenced by immunoSEQ multiplex PCR, and TCRdb holds only the in-frame ones, with some missing. V and J calls and clone size follow that table, whereas D and trimming were derived from the DNA. The sample contains about 66,000 clones, around 80% of which appear only once. The germline CDR1 and CDR2 sequences are MDHEN and SYDVKM. The V and J ends lost 4 bases and 4 bases, in that order; junction bases with no gene match: 5. This CDR3 has 16 amino acids. The sample comprised peripheral blood. This chain uses TRBV28 with TRBJ2-3; 13 bases match TRBD2. The source is a human donor in a cohort sampled during active COVID-19. The CDR3 DNA reads TGTGCCAGCAGTTCCTGGACTAGCGGGAGCCCAGATACGCAGTATTTT. Encoded protein: CASSSWTSGSPDTQYF.